Each of the 10 T cell receptor beta chains below was sequenced from the same sample in a study of breast tumors, draining lymph nodes, adjacent tissues. TCRdb re-called the multiplex PCR reads with MiXCR, one entry per CDR3 protein. The data show approximately 31,000 distinct CDR3 sequences, 63% seen once. Sample: breast tumor tissue. The receptors come from a female donor with breast cancer. Some clones in this sample may be carry-over from other donors' samples.

The V and J genes are TRBV9 and TRBJ2-1; 11 nucleotides line up with TRBD1. This CDR3 comprises 16 residues. Germline-derived CDR1 and CDR2 are SGDLS and YYNGEE. Losses at the gene ends were 2 bases for V and 6 bases for J; bases not matched to a gene: 7. This chain's CDR3 is CASSVFPGQGANEQFF. CDR3 coding DNA: TGTGCCAGCAGCGTTTTTCCTGGACAGGGGGCCAATGAGCAGTTCTTC. The full variable domain, its missing parts supplied by reference TRBV9 and TRBJ2-1, is DSGVTQTPKHLITATGQRVTLRCSPRSGDLSVYWYQQSLDQGLQFLIQYYNGEERAKGNILERFSAQQFPDLHSELNLSSLELGDSALYFCASSVFPGQGANEQFFGPGTRLTVL.

The chain has TRBV6-6 and TRBJ2-1, with D possibly matching TRBD1 (6 bases). V dropped 8 bases and J dropped 7 bases, with 21 bases sitting between them. The CDR3 loop spans 15 amino acids. Germline CDR1 MNHNY, CDR2 SVGAGI (reference sequence). DNA for the CDR3: TGTGCCAGCGGCGCGCTAGAGACAGGACGGAATGAGCAGTTCTTC. This encodes CASGALETGRNEQFF.

This clonotype was observed once. The CDR3 end shows no conserved phenylalanine or tryptophan, and so a read error is likely. The gene calls are TRBV7-2 and TRBJ1-5; no clear D. Germline V gene lookup returns CDR1 SGHTA and CDR2 FQGNSA. The CDR3 length is 15 residues. In DNA, the CDR3 is TGTGCCAGCAGCTTGTTGGTCTATAGCGATCAGCCCCAGCATCTT. Translated, it gives CASSLLVYSDQPQHL.

This clonotype appeared many times. The chain links TRBV11-1 to TRBJ2-3, with D possibly being TRBD2 (6 bases). This CDR3 is 17 amino acids long. V was clipped by 4 bases and J by 1 base, with 18 bases between them. Germline-derived CDR1 and CDR2 are SGHAT and FQDESV (reference sequence). CDR3 sequence reads: CASSWGKFGGGTDTQYF. CDR3 nucleotide sequence: TGTGCCAGCAGCTGGGGGAAATTTGGCGGGGGCACAGATACGCAGTATTTT.

This clonotype is labeled as medium-sized. The rearrangement uses TRBV20-1 and TRBJ2-3; 8 bases align to TRBD2. CDR3 length equals 13 residues. CDR1 is DFQATT, CDR2 SNEGSKA, per germline (reference sequence). The CDR3 nucleotides read TGCAACGCGGGAGGCGCTAGCACAGATACGCAGTATTTT. This gives the protein CNAGGASTDTQYF.

This chain connects TRBV5-1 to TRBJ2-5; 9 bases map to TRBD2. Germline V gives CDR1 SGHRS, CDR2 YFSETQ. V dropped 1 base and J dropped 9; count of bases not matched to a gene: 13. The CDR3 consists of 16 residues. The CDR3, as DNA: TGCGCCAGCAGCTTGCTTGGCGGGAGGGCCCTGGAGGCCCAGTACTTC. Amino acids: CASSLLGGRALEAQYF. Full variable domain (missing parts from reference TRBV5-1 and TRBJ2-5): KAGVTQTPRYLIKTRGQQVTLSCSPISGHRSVSWYQQTPGQGLQFLFEYFSETQRNKGNFPGRFSGRQFSNSRSEMNVSTLELGDSALYLCASSLLGGRALEAQYFGPGTRLLVL.

The V gene is TRBV20-1, the J gene TRBJ1-2; 12 bases map to TRBD1. The CDR3 spans 14 residues. Germline-derived CDR1 and CDR2 are DFQATT and SNEGSKA (reference sequence). V shed 5 bases and J 7 bases; nucleotides not matched to a gene: 8. As DNA, the CDR3 is TGCAGTGCTCGGGACAGGGGGCAAATGGGTGGCTACACCTTC. Its translation is CSARDRGQMGGYTF.

The chain combines TRBV7-3 with TRBJ2-3; 8 bases match TRBD2. This CDR3 has 17 amino acids. In germline, CDR1 is SGHTA, CDR2 FQGTGA. With 5 bases clipped from V and 4 bases from J, the junction kept 14 bases outside the gene matches. In DNA form, the CDR3 reads TGTGCCAGCAGCCCCCAGCCCCTAAACGGGAGGGCAGATACGCAGTATTTT. Residues: CASSPQPLNGRADTQYF. The full variable domain, with the rest looked up from reference TRBV7-3 and TRBJ2-3, is GAGVSQTPSNKVTEKGKYVELRCDPISGHTALYWYRQSLGQGPEFLIYFQGTGAADDSGLPNDRFFAVRPEGSVSTLKIQRTERGDSAVYLCASSPQPLNGRADTQYFGPGTRLTVL.

This clonotype was picked up many times. The V gene is TRBV20-1, the J gene TRBJ2-1; 12 positions agree with TRBD2. Trimming at V came to 1 base and at J to 7 bases, leaving 14 bases not matched to a gene. CDR1 and CDR2 (germline): DFQATT, SNEGSKA (reference sequence). This CDR3 region has 18 residues. DNA of the CDR3: TGCAGTGCTAGAGGGTCCGCCTCTAGCGGGGGGGCAGGGAATGAGCAGTTCTTC. Translating gives CSARGSASSGGAGNEQFF.

V is TRBV6-5 and J is TRBJ2-7; TRBD1 matches at 7 bases. This CDR3 comprises 13 residues. The V segment lost 0 bases and the J segment 6 bases; nucleotides outside the gene matches: 2. Germline CDR1 reads MNHEY; CDR2 reads SVGAGI. This CDR3 reads CASSYSRQGEQYF. The CDR3 DNA sequence: TGTGCCAGCAGTTACTCGCGACAGGGCGAGCAGTACTTC.